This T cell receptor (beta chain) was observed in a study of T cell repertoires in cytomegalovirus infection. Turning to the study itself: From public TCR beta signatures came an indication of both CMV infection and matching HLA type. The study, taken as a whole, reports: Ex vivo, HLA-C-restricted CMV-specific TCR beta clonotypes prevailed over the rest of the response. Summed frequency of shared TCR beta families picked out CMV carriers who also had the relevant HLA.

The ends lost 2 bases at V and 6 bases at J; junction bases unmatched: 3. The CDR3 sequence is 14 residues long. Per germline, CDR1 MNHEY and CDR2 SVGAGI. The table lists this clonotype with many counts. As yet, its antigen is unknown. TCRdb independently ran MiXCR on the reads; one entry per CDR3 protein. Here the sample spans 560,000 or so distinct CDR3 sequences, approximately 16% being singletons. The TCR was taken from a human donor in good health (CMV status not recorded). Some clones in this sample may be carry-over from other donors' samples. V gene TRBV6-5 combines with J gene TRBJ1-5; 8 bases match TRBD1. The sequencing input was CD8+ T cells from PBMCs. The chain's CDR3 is CASSYAGGGQPQHF. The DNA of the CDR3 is TGTGCCAGCAGTTACGCAGGGGGCGGTCAGCCCCAGCATTTT.